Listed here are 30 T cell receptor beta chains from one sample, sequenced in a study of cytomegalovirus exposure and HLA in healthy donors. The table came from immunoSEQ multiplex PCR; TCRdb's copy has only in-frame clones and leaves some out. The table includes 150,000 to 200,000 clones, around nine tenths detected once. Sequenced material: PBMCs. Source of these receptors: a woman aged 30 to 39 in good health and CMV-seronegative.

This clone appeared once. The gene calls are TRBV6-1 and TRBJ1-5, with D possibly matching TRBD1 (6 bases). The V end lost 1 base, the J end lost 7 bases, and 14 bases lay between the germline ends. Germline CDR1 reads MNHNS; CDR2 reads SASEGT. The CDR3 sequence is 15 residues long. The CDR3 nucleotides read TGTGCCAGCAGTGAAGTCAAGGGGGAAGGACAGCCCCAGCATTTT. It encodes CASSEVKGEGQPQHF.

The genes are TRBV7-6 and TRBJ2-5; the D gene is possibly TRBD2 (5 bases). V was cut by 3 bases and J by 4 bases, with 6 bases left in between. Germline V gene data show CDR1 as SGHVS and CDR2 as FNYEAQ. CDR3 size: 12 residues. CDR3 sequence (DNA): TGTGCCAGCAGCTTGGCGGGAGAGACCCAGTACTTC. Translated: CASSLAGETQYF.

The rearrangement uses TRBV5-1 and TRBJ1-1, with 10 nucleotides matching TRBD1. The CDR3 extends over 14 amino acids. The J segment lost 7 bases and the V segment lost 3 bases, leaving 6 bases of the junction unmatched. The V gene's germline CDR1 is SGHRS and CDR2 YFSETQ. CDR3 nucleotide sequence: TGCGCCAGCAGCTCCGGGACAGGGGATTTTGAAGCTTTCTTT. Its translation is CASSSGTGDFEAFF.

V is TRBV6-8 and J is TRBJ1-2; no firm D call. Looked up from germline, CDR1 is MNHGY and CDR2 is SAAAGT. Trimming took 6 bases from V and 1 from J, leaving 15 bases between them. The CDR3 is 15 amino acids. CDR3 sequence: CASSNSSIRNYGYTF. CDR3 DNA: TGTGCCAGCAGCAACTCGAGTATACGTAACTATGGCTACACCTTC.

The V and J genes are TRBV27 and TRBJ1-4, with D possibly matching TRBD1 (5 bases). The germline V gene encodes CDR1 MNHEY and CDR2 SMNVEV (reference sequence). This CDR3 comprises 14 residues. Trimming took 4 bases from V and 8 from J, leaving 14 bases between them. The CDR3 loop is CASSYQGGGEKLFF. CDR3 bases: TGTGCCAGCAGTTATCAGGGAGGAGGGGAAAAACTGTTTTTT.

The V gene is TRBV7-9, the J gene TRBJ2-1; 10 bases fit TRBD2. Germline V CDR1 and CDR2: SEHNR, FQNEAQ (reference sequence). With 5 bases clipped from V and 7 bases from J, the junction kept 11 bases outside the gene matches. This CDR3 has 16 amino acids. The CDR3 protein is CASSQVAPSGGNEQFF. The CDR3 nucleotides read TGTGCCAGCAGCCAAGTGGCCCCTAGCGGGGGTAATGAGCAGTTCTTC.

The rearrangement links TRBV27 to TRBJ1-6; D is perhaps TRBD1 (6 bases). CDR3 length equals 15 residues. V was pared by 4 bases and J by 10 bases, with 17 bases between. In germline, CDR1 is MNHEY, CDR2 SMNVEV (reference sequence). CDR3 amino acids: CASSYSRVGGSPLHF. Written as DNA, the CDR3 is TGTGCCAGCAGTTACTCCCGGGTAGGGGGATCACCCCTCCACTTT.

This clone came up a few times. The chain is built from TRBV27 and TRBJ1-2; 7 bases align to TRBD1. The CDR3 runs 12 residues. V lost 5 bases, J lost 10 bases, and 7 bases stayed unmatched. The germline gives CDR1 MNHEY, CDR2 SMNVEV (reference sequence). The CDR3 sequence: CASSLDRAAYTF. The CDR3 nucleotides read TGTGCCAGCAGTCTCGACAGGGCCGCCTACACCTTC.

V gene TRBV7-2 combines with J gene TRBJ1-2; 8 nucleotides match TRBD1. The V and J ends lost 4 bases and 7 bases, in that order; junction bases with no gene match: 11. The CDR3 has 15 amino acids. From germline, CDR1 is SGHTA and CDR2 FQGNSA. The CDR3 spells CASSSTPGGASGYTF. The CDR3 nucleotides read TGTGCCAGCAGCTCAACACCAGGGGGCGCGTCTGGCTACACCTTC.

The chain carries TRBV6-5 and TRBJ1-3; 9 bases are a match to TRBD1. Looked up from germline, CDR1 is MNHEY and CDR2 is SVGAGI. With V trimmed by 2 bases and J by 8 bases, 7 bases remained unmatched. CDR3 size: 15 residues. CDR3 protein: CASSYMGQGRHTIYF. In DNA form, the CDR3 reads TGTGCCAGCAGTTACATGGGACAGGGTCGTCACACCATATATTTT.

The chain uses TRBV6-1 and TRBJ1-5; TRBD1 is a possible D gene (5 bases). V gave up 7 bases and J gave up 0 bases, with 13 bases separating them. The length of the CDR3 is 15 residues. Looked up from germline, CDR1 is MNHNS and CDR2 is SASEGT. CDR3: CASNPGTFSNQPQHF. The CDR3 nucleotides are TGTGCCAGCAACCCCGGGACTTTTAGCAATCAGCCCCAGCATTTT.

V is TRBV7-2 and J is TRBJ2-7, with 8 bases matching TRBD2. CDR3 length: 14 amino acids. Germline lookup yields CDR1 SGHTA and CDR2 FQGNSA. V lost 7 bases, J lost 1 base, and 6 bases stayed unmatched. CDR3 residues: CASKKRGSSYEQYF. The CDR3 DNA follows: TGTGCCAGCAAAAAGCGGGGGTCTTCCTACGAGCAGTACTTC.

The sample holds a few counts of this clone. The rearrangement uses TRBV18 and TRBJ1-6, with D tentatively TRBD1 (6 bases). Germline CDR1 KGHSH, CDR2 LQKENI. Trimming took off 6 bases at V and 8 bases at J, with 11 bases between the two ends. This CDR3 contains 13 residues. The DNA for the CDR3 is TGTGCCAGCTCCAAGCCAGGGGATTCACCCCTCCACTTT. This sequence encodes CASSKPGDSPLHF.

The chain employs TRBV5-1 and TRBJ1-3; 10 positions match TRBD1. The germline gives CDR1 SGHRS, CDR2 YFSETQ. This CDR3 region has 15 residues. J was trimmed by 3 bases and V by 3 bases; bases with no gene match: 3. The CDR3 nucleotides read TGCGCCAGCAGCTCGGGACAGGGGAATGGAAACACCATATATTTT. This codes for CASSSGQGNGNTIYF.

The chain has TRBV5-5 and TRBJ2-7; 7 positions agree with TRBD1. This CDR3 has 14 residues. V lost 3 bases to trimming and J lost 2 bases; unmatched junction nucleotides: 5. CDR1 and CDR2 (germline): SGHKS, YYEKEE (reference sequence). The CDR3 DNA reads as TGTGCCAGCAGCTATAAGGGACAGCCCTACGAGCAGTACTTC. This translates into CASSYKGQPYEQYF.

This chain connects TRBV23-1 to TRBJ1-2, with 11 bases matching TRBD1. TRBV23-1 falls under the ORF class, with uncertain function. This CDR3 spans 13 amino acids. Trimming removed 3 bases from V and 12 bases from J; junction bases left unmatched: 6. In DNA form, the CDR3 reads TGCGCCAGCAGTCATTCCGGACAGGGGGCTAACACCTTC. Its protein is CASSHSGQGANTF.

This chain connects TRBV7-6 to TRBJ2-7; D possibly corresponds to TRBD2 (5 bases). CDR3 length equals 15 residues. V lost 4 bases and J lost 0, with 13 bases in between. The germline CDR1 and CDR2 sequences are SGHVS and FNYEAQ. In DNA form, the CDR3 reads TGTGCCAGCAGCTCGAGGACTGCCCTCTCCTACGAGCAGTACTTC. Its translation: CASSSRTALSYEQYF.

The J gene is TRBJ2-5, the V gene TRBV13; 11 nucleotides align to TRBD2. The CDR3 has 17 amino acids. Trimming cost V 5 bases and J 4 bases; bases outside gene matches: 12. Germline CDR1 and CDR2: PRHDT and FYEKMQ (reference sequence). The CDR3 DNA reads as TGTGCCAGCAGCCGCACCCTTAGCGGGGGGGCCCGAGAGACCCAGTACTTC. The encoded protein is CASSRTLSGGARETQYF.

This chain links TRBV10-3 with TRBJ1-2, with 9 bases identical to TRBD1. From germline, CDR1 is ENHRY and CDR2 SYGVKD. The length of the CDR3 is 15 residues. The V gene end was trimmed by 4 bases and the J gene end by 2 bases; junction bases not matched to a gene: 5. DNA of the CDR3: TGTGCCATCAGTGGAACGGGACAGGGCAACTATGGCTACACCTTC. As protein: CAISGTGQGNYGYTF.

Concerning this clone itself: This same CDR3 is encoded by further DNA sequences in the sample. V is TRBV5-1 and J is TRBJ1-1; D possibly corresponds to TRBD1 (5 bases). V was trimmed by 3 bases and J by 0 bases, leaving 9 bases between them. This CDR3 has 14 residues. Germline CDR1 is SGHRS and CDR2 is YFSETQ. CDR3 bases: TGCGCCAGCAGCTCCGGGGGGATGAACACTGAAGCTTTCTTT. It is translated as CASSSGGMNTEAFF.

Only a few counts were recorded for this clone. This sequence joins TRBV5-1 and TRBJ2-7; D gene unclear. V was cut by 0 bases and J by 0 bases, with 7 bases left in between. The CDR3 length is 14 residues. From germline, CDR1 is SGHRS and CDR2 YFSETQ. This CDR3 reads CASSLGTDSYEQYF. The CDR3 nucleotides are TGCGCCAGCAGCTTGGGCACAGACTCCTACGAGCAGTACTTC.

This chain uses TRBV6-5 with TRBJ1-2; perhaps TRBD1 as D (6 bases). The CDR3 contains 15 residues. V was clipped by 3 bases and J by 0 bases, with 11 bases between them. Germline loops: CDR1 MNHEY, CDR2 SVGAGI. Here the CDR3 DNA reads TGTGCCAGCAGTTATCAGGGGATAGCTAACTATGGCTACACCTTC. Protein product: CASSYQGIANYGYTF.

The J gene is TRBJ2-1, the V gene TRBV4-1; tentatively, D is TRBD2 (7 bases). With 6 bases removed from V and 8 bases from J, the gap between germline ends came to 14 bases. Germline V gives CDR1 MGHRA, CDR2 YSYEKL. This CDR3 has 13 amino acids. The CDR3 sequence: CASRHTGGYEQFF. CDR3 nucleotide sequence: TGCGCCAGCAGGCACACGGGGGGCTATGAGCAGTTCTTC.

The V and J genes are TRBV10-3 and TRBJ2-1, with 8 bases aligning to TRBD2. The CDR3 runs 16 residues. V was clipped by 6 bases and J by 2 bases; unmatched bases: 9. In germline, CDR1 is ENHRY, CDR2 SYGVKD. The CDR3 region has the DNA TGTGCCATCAGGGAGATAGCGGGGCGGACCTACAATGAGCAGTTCTTC. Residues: CAIREIAGRTYNEQFF.

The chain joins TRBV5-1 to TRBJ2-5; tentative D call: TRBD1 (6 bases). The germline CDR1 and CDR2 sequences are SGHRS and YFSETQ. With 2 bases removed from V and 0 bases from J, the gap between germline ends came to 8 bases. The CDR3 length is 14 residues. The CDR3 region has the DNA TGCGCCAGCAGCTTTCAGGGGAACCAAGAGACCCAGTACTTC. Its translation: CASSFQGNQETQYF.

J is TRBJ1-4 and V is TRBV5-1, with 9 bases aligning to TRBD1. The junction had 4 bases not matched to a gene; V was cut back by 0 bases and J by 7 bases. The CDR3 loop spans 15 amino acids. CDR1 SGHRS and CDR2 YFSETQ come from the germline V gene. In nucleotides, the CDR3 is TGCGCCAGCAGCTTGGAGGACAGGGGACGTGAAAAACTGTTTTTT. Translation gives CASSLEDRGREKLFF.

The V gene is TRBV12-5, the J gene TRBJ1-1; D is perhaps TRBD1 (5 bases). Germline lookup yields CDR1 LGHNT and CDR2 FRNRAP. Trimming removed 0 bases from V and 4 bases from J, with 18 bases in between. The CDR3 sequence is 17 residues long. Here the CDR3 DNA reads TGTGCTAGTGGTTTGGTATTGGGCAGGGCAAGTACCACTGAAGCTTTCTTT. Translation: CASGLVLGRASTTEAFF.

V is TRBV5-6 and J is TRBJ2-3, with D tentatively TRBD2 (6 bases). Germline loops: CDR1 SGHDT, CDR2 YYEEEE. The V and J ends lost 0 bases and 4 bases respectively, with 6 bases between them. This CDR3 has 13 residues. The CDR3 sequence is CASSLGGADTQYF. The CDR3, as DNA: TGTGCCAGCAGCTTGGGGGGGGCAGATACGCAGTATTTT.

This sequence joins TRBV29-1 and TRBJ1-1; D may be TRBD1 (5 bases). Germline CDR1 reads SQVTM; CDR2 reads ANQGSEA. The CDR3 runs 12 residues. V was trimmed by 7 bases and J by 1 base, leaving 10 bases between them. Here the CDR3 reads CSATEQNTEAFF. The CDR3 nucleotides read TGCAGCGCGACAGAACAGAACACTGAAGCTTTCTTT.

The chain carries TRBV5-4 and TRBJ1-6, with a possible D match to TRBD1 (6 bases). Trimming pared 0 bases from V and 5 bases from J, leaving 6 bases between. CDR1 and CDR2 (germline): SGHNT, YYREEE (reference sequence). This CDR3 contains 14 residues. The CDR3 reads CASSLGTDNSPLHF. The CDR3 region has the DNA TGTGCCAGCAGCTTGGGGACAGATAATTCACCCCTCCACTTT. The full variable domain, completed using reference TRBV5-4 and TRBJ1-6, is ETGVTQSPTHLIKTRGQQVTLRCSSQSGHNTVSWYQQALGQGPQFIFQYYREEENGRGNFPPRFSGLQFPNYSSELNVNALELDDSALYLCASSLGTDNSPLHFGNGTRLTVT.